This record looks at one TCR beta chain sequence and its context. Its antigen is unknown. This sample was included in a study of post-analysis software for immune sequencing data. Germline CDR1 and CDR2: MNHEY and SVGAGI. Trimming took 2 bases from V and 6 from J; bases not matched to a gene: 8. The CDR3 totals 16 residues. Every TCR beta cDNA library bore unique molecular identifiers. Via MiXCR, TCRdb re-called the PCR reads, giving one row per CDR3 protein. Of 380,000 or so distinct CDR3 sequences detected, about a third appear once; the ten largest clones hold under 15%. Study-level points and caveats: Compared with controls, patients showed significantly lower normalized Chao1 diversity. The authors found that F measure strongly co-clustered same-batch samples. With TRBV5-6, TRBV5-1 and TRBV20-1 included, about five TRBV segments were more frequent in patients than in controls.

Material: blood. The rearrangement joins TRBV6-5 to TRBJ2-3; TRBD2 matches at 10 bases. This TCR was sampled from a girl aged 5 to 17 with multiple sclerosis. The CDR3 reads CASSYPSGGAGDTQYF. In nucleotides, the CDR3 is TGTGCCAGCAGTTACCCAAGCGGGGGGGCCGGGGATACGCAGTATTTT.